This TCR beta chain was sequenced in a study of beta chain features in type 1 diabetes. General study points: A moderate, significant TCRB CDR3 shortening appeared in type 1 diabetes across four CD4+ subsets.

The V gene's germline CDR1 is LNHDA and CDR2 SQIVND (reference sequence). This CDR3 is built from 15 residues. V shed 4 bases, J shed 6 bases, and the junction held 5 bases outside the gene matches. As regards this clone: Its antigen is undetermined. Within the sample, other DNA sequences also encode this same CDR3.

Every bit of the isolated RNA underwent reverse transcription, so sequencing read expressed TCRB transcripts. Profiled with immunoSEQ multiplex PCR; TCRdb holds only in-frame clones, not every one. This table holds 600,000 to 700,000 clones, around 12% found once. The chain combines TRBV19 with TRBJ1-5; TRBD1 agrees at 11 bases. Sequencing input: naive CD4+ T cells from blood. This TCR was recovered from a man aged 25-45 years with type 1 diabetes. DNA of the CDR3: TGTGCCAGTAGTACCGGGACAGGGGGATCTCAGCCCCAGCATTTT. As protein: CASSTGTGGSQPQHF.